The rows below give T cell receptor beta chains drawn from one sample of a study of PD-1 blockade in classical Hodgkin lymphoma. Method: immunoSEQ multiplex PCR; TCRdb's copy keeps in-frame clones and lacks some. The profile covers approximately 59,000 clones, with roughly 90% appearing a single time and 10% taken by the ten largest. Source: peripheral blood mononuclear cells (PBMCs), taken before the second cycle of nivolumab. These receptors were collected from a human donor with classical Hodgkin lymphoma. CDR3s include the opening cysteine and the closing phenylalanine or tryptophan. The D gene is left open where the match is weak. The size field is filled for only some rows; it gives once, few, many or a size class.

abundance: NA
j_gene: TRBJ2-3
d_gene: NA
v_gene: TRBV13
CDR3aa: CASSATRSSTDTQYF
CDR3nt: TGTGCCAGCAGCGCAACTCGATCTAGCACAGATACGCAGTATTTT

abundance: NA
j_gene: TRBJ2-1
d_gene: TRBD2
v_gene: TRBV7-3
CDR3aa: CASSLTSAPRGNEQFF
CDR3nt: TGTGCCAGCAGCTTGACTAGCGCCCCCAGGGGTAATGAGCAGTTCTTC

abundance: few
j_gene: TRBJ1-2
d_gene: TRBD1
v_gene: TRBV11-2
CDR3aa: CASSSPLGQGGYTF
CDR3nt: TGTGCCAGCAGCTCCCCACTGGGACAGGGAGGCTACACCTTC

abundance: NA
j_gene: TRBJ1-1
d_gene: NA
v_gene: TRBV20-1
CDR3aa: CSADRWTEAFF
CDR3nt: TGCAGTGCTGACAGATGGACTGAAGCTTTCTTT

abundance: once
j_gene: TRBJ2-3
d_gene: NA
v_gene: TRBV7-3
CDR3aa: CASSPMGATDTQYF
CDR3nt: TGTGCCAGCAGCCCCATGGGGGCCACAGATACGCAGTATTTT

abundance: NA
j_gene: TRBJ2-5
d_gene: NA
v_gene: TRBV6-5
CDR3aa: CASSDIVPETQYF
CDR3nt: TGTGCCAGCAGCGATATTGTTCCGGAGACCCAGTACTTC

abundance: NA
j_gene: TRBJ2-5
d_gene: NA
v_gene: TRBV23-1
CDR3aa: CASSQSTRWVKETQYF
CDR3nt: TGCGCCAGCAGTCAGTCAACTCGATGGGTGAAAGAGACCCAGTACTTC

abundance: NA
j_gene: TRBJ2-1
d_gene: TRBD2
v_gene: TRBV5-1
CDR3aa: CASSSSGIYNEQFF
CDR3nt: TGCGCCAGCAGCTCTAGCGGGATCTACAATGAGCAGTTCTTC

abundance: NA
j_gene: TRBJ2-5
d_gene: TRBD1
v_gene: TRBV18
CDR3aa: CASSPSWDRGEKTQYF
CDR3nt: TGTGCCAGCTCACCCAGCTGGGACAGGGGAGAGAAGACCCAGTACTTC

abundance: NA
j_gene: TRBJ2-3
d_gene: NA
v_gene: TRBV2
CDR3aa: CATQRDTSTDTQYF
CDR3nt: TGTGCCACCCAACGGGACACTAGCACAGATACGCAGTATTTT

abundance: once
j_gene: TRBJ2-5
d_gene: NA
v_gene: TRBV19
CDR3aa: CASSILGDQETQYF
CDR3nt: TGTGCCAGTAGTATCTTAGGGGACCAAGAGACCCAGTACTTC

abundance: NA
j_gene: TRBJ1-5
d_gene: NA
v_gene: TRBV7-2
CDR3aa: CASSLTPVGGSGNQPQHF
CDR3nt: TGTGCCAGCAGCTTAACCCCGGTAGGGGGGAGCGGCAATCAGCCCCAGCATTTT

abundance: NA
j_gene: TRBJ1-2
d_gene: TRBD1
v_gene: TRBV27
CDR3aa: CASAWDRDNYGYTF
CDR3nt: TGTGCCAGCGCGTGGGACAGGGATAACTATGGCTACACCTTC

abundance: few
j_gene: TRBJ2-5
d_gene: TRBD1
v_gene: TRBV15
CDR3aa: CATSRDTDRGQETQYF
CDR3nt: TGTGCCACCAGCAGAGATACGGACAGGGGGCAAGAGACCCAGTACTTC

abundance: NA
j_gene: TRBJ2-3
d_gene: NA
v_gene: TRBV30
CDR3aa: CAWSVQGSNTQYF
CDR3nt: TGTGCCTGGAGTGTACAAGGGAGTAATACGCAGTATTTT

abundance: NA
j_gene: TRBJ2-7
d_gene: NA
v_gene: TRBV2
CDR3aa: CAREKPGAPAYEQYF
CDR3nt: TGTGCCAGGGAAAAACCAGGGGCGCCTGCCTACGAGCAGTACTTC

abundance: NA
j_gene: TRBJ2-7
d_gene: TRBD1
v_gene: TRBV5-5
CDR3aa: CASGQGLISYEQYF
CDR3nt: TGTGCCAGCGGACAGGGCTTAATTTCCTACGAGCAGTACTTC

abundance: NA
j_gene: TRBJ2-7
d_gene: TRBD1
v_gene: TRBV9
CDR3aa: CASSTSTGTGVYEQYF
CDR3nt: TGTGCCAGCAGCACCTCAACCGGGACAGGGGTCTACGAGCAGTACTTC

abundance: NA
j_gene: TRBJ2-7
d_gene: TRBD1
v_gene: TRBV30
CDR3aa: CAWTGTAYYEQYF
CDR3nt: TGTGCCTGGACCGGGACAGCCTACTACGAGCAGTACTTC

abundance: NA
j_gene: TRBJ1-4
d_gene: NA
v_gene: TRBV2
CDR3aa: CASRQQDPYNEKLFF
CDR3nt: TGTGCCAGCCGCCAACAGGACCCCTATAATGAAAAACTGTTTTTT

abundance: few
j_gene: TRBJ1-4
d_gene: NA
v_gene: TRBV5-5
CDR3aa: CASSLAGTTTNEKLFF
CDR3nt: TGTGCCAGCAGCTTGGCGGGAACCACAACTAATGAAAAACTGTTTTTT

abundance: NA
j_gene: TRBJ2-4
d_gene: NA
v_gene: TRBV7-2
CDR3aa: CASSLQGGKNIQYF
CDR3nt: TGTGCCAGCAGCCTACAGGGAGGCAAAAACATTCAGTACTTC

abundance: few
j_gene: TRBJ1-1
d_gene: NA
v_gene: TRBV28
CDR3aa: CASSPNDRNTEAFF
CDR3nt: TGTGCCAGCAGTCCAAATGACCGGAACACTGAAGCTTTCTTT